The 30 T cell receptor beta chains given below trace back to one sample, sequenced in a study of STAT5B mutations in CD4+ large granular lymphocyte leukemia. TCRdb's copy holds only in-frame clones and misses some; the assay was immunoSEQ multiplex PCR. The repertoire has tens of thousands of clones, around 70% of them found once; the top ten carry 1.5%. Sequenced input: CD4+ T cells from blood buffy coats. The receptors originated from a human donor in good health.

This sequence joins TRBV2 and TRBJ1-4; TRBD1 agrees at 8 bases. CDR1 and CDR2 (germline): SNHLY, FYNNEI. The CDR3 consists of 12 residues. The V gene end was trimmed by 6 bases and the J gene end by 12 bases; junction bases not matched to a gene: 6. The CDR3 nucleotides read TGTGCCAGCAGGACCACAGGGGGAGAACTGTTTTTT. It specifies CASRTTGGELFF.

The chain combines TRBV5-1 with TRBJ1-4; 7 bases agree with TRBD1. The junction had 6 bases not matched to a gene; V was cut back by 0 bases and J by 7 bases. Looked up from germline, CDR1 is SGHRS and CDR2 is YFSETQ. The CDR3 has 15 residues. CDR3 sequence: CASSLEVDRVEKLFF. As DNA, the CDR3 is TGCGCCAGCAGCTTGGAAGTAGACAGGGTTGAAAAACTGTTTTTT.

This clone has a single count. The chain uses TRBV10-3 and TRBJ1-1; D call uncertain. Per the germline V gene, CDR1 is ENHRY and CDR2 is SYGVKD. The CDR3 sequence is 14 residues long. Trimming left V 4 bases short and J 6 bases short, with 15 bases between. CDR3 in amino acids: CAISARTEDPEAFF. The DNA of the CDR3 is TGTGCCATCAGTGCCCGGACGGAGGACCCTGAAGCTTTCTTT.

The chain joins TRBV29-1 to TRBJ2-3; D is possibly TRBD1 (5 bases). This CDR3 spans 15 amino acids. The germline V gene encodes CDR1 SQVTM and CDR2 ANQGSEA. V was clipped by 7 bases and J by 6 bases, with 23 bases between them. The CDR3 spells CSAYGWGSHEDTQYF. CDR3 DNA: TGCAGCGCCTACGGGTGGGGCTCCCATGAGGATACGCAGTATTTT.

The chain joins TRBV2 to TRBJ2-1; 9 nucleotides match TRBD2. This CDR3 comprises 15 residues. CDR1 and CDR2 (germline): SNHLY, FYNNEI. V was pared by 4 bases and J by 9 bases, with 10 bases of the junction left unmatched. The CDR3 DNA reads as TGTGCCAGCAGTGTAAATAGCGGGGGTTTGAGTGAGCAGTTCTTC. Amino acid sequence: CASSVNSGGLSEQFF.

The rearrangement links TRBV5-8 to TRBJ1-5; no firm D call. V lost 0 bases to trimming and J lost 7 bases, with 8 bases between them. Looked up from germline, CDR1 is SGHTS and CDR2 is YDEGEE. The CDR3 runs to 13 residues. The CDR3 region has the DNA TGTGCCAGCAGCTTGGAGGAAAGGCAGCCCCAGCATTTT. As protein: CASSLEERQPQHF.

In this sample, this clone turned up once. The chain joins TRBV30 to TRBJ1-2; weak D call: TRBD1 (5 bases). Germline V gives CDR1 GTSNPN, CDR2 SVGIG (reference sequence). This CDR3 has 12 amino acids. V lost 0 bases to trimming and J lost 7 bases, with 9 bases between them. CDR3 coding DNA: TGTGCCTGGAGTGTAACAGGCTGTGGCTACACCTTC. This encodes CAWSVTGCGYTF.

This clone has a single count. This chain links TRBV7-3 with TRBJ2-3, with D perhaps matching TRBD2 (5 bases). Deletions cut 3 bases from V and 6 bases from J, with 16 bases between. CDR3 length: 15 amino acids. The germline V gene encodes CDR1 SGHTA and CDR2 FQGTGA. DNA of the CDR3: TGTGCCAGCAGCTTCAGCGGCTCCCTACGGGATACGCAGTATTTT. Translating gives CASSFSGSLRDTQYF.

J is TRBJ1-1 and V is TRBV6-6; 7 bases fit TRBD1. CDR3 length: 12 amino acids. The junction had 2 bases not matched to a gene; V was cut back by 2 bases and J by 8 bases. Germline CDR1 reads MNHNY; CDR2 reads SVGAGI (reference sequence). The CDR3 sequence is CASSYPDREAFF. In nucleotides, the CDR3 is TGTGCCAGCAGTTACCCGGACAGGGAAGCTTTCTTT.

The J gene is TRBJ1-4, the V gene TRBV28; unclear D gene. Between the trimmed V and J ends, which lost 4 bases and 2 bases, there was a span of 11 bases. This CDR3 is 15 amino acids long. CDR1 and CDR2 from the germline V gene are MDHEN and SYDVKM. CDR3 bases: TGTGCCAGCAGTTACGGGGAAGGGACTAATGAAAAACTGTTTTTT. Its translation: CASSYGEGTNEKLFF.

This clone was seen a few times. The rearrangement uses TRBV19 and TRBJ1-5; D perhaps matches TRBD1 (5 bases). The germline V and J ends were trimmed by 7 bases and 2 bases, with 12 bases remaining between them. The CDR3 totals 14 residues. Germline lookup yields CDR1 LNHDA and CDR2 SQIVND (reference sequence). This CDR3 reads CASTDLGGNQPQHF. The DNA for the CDR3 is TGTGCCAGTACTGATTTGGGGGGCAATCAGCCCCAGCATTTT.

This chain uses TRBV28 with TRBJ1-4; possibly TRBD1 for D (5 bases). Trimming pared 1 base from V and 2 bases from J, leaving 11 bases between. The CDR3 contains 16 residues. Germline CDR1 is MDHEN and CDR2 is SYDVKM. CDR3 coding DNA: TGTGCCAGCAGTTTATCCGGGGCCGCTACTAATGAAAAACTGTTTTTT. Translated, it gives CASSLSGAATNEKLFF.

The rearrangement joins TRBV5-1 to TRBJ2-1; 11 nucleotides line up with TRBD2. V lost 0 bases and J lost 3; bases outside the gene matches: 5. Per germline, CDR1 SGHRS and CDR2 YFSETQ. This CDR3 contains 17 residues. CDR3 residues: CASSLGLAGGYYNEQFF. CDR3 DNA: TGCGCCAGCAGCTTGGGGCTAGCGGGGGGTTACTACAATGAGCAGTTCTTC.

The CDR3, as DNA: TGTGCCAGCAGCTTGGAGTATCGGCCCTCTGGAAACACCATATATTTT. Its protein is CASSLEYRPSGNTIYF. The rearrangement links TRBV5-5 to TRBJ1-3; unclear D gene. The CDR3 covers 16 residues. CDR1 and CDR2 (germline): SGHKS, YYEKEE (reference sequence). The ends were cut back, 0 bases at V and 0 bases at J, with 10 bases in the middle.

This clone was recorded only once. The chain couples TRBV27 to TRBJ1-5; 7 bases align to TRBD1. Germline CDR1 is MNHEY and CDR2 is SMNVEV (reference sequence). V trimming: 6 bases; J trimming: 4 bases; junction bases outside the gene matches: 9. The CDR3 is 15 amino acids. The CDR3 sequence is CASRRGTEGNQPQHF. CDR3 in DNA: TGTGCCAGCAGAAGAGGGACAGAAGGTAATCAGCCCCAGCATTTT.

The CDR3 sequence is CASSSLRGQNQPQHF. The CDR3 nucleotides read TGTGCCAGCAGTTCACTCAGAGGGCAGAATCAGCCCCAGCATTTT. The chain couples TRBV28 to TRBJ1-5; D not certain. The CDR3 extends over 15 amino acids. The germline CDR1 and CDR2 sequences are MDHEN and SYDVKM. The V end lost 4 bases, the J end lost 4 bases, and 14 bases lay between the germline ends.

The rearrangement links TRBV18 to TRBJ1-2, with D perhaps TRBD1 (5 bases). Trimming removed 3 bases from V and 3 bases from J, with 8 bases in between. There are 13 residues in the CDR3. The germline gives CDR1 KGHSH, CDR2 LQKENI. The CDR3, as DNA: TGTGCCAGCTCACCCAGGGCCGACTATGGCTACACCTTC. Protein: CASSPRADYGYTF.

This clone showed up just a few times. The junction differs from germline at one of its ends, possibly a read error. CDR3 DNA: TGTGCCAGCAGCTACTCGACAGGGGGTCAGCCCCAGCATTTT. This gives the protein CASSYSTGGQPQHF. The V and J genes are TRBV6-5 and TRBJ1-5, with 9 bases lining up with TRBD1. Looked up from germline, CDR1 is MNHEY and CDR2 is SVGAGI. CDR3 length: 14 amino acids.

This clone has just one count. The chain combines TRBV6-5 with TRBJ2-7; D might be TRBD2 (6 bases). The CDR3 is made up of 16 amino acids. The germline gives CDR1 MNHEY, CDR2 SVGAGI. V was trimmed by 2 bases and J by 0 bases, leaving 14 bases between them. The CDR3 nucleotides are TGTGCCAGCAGTTACGGAGGGATCTGGAGCTCCTACGAGCAGTACTTC. Encoded protein: CASSYGGIWSSYEQYF.

In regard to this clone: Other DNA variants within this sample encode the same CDR3. The CDR3 here is CAWSLTGGKLFF. Written as DNA, the CDR3 is TGTGCCTGGAGCCTTACCGGAGGAAAACTGTTTTTT. This sequence joins TRBV30 and TRBJ1-4; no firm D call. V was clipped by 3 bases and J by 10 bases, with 12 bases between them. The CDR3 has 12 amino acids. Germline assignment: CDR1 GTSNPN and CDR2 SVGIG (reference sequence).

The CDR3 spells CASRKGIGFEETQYF. Here the CDR3 DNA reads TGTGCCAGTCGGAAGGGGATCGGGTTTGAAGAGACCCAGTACTTC. The chain couples TRBV19 to TRBJ2-5, with D tentatively TRBD1 (5 bases). The germline CDR1 and CDR2 sequences are LNHDA and SQIVND (reference sequence). This CDR3 is 15 amino acids long. Trimming cost V 8 bases and J 3 bases, with 19 bases left between them. The full variable domain, completed using reference TRBV19 and TRBJ2-5, is DGGITQSPKYLFRKEGQNVTLSCEQNLNHDAMYWYRQDPGQGLRLIYYSQIVNDFQKGDIAEGYSVSREKKESFPLTVTSAQKNPTAFYLCASRKGIGFEETQYFGPGTRLLVL.

This clone was seen a few times. V is TRBV28 and J is TRBJ1-6, with D hard to call. The CDR3 extends over 14 amino acids. Trimming removed 8 bases at V and 0 bases at J, with 8 bases between. In germline, CDR1 is MDHEN, CDR2 SYDVKM. CDR3 amino acids: CASDSSSYNSPLHF. The CDR3 DNA follows: TGTGCCAGCGATTCCAGCTCCTATAATTCACCCCTCCACTTT.

The rearrangement links TRBV18 to TRBJ2-3, with 9 bases that match TRBD1. The CDR3 sequence is 18 residues long. V lost 5 bases to trimming and J lost 0 bases; unmatched junction nucleotides: 12. The germline CDR1 and CDR2 sequences are KGHSH and LQKENI. DNA of the CDR3: TGTGCCAGCTCAGAGTCCCTTCTCGGGACAGGGAGCACAGATACGCAGTATTTT. As protein: CASSESLLGTGSTDTQYF.

This clone appeared a few times. The chain couples TRBV19 to TRBJ2-5; D unclear. CDR1 and CDR2 (germline): LNHDA, SQIVND (reference sequence). The CDR3 length is 13 residues. Trimming shortened V by 7 bases and J by 5 bases, and 14 bases separated the two germline ends. The chain's CDR3 is CASKSGLEETQYF. The CDR3 region has the DNA TGTGCCAGTAAATCCGGCCTTGAGGAGACCCAGTACTTC.

This chain connects TRBV7-3 to TRBJ1-6, with D hard to call. The CDR3 runs to 14 residues. Germline loops: CDR1 SGHTA, CDR2 FQGTGA. V lost 4 bases to trimming and J lost 9 bases, with 13 bases between them. The CDR3 DNA reads TGTGCCAGCAGCTCCGGCCTGGAGGGTTCACCCCTCCACTTT. Residues: CASSSGLEGSPLHF.

The rearrangement joins TRBV13 to TRBJ1-3, with D unclear. Trimming took off 5 bases at V and 10 bases at J, with 9 bases between the two ends. CDR1 is PRHDT and CDR2 is FYEKMQ in the germline V gene (reference sequence). This CDR3 comprises 11 residues. CDR3 nucleotides: TGTGCCAGCAGCACTCGCGGAACCATATATTTT. The encoded protein is CASSTRGTIYF. The full variable domain, in which reference TRBV13 and TRBJ1-3 provide the parts outside the CDR3, is AAGVIQSPRHLIKEKRETATLKCYPIPRHDTVYWYQQGPGQDPQFLISFYEKMQSDKGSIPDRFSAQQFSDYHSELNMSSLELGDSALYFCASSTRGTIYFGEGSWLTVV.

This clone showed up just a few times. The chain combines TRBV28 with TRBJ1-5; D unresolved. Trimming took off 1 base at V and 0 bases at J, with 10 bases between the two ends. The germline V gene has CDR1 MDHEN and CDR2 SYDVKM. The CDR3 covers 16 residues. This CDR3 reads CASSLSAQYSNQPQHF. For the CDR3, the DNA is TGTGCCAGCAGTTTATCTGCCCAGTATAGCAATCAGCCCCAGCATTTT. Filled out from reference TRBV28 and TRBJ1-5, the complete variable domain reads DVKVTQSSRYLVKRTGEKVFLECVQDMDHENMFWYRQDPGLGLRLIYFSYDVKMKEKGDIPEGYSVSREKKERFSLILESASTNQTSMYLCASSLSAQYSNQPQHFGDGTRLSIL.

The genes are TRBV25-1 and TRBJ2-4, with a weak D call TRBD1 (6 bases). Trimming removed 3 bases from V and 7 bases from J, with 13 bases in between. Germline V CDR1 and CDR2: MGHDK, SYGVNS. The CDR3 covers 14 residues. CDR3 sequence: CASSDPVRGNIQYF. CDR3 bases: TGTGCCAGCAGTGATCCTGTGAGGGGGAACATTCAGTACTTC.

In this sample, this clone turned up a few times. The V gene is TRBV5-1, the J gene TRBJ1-6; D is perhaps TRBD1 (6 bases). The CDR3 has 16 residues. Germline CDR1 SGHRS, CDR2 YFSETQ. Deletions cut 0 bases from V and 5 bases from J, with 12 bases between. Here the CDR3 DNA reads TGCGCCAGCAGCTTGGTTGGGGAGGGGGATAATTCACCCCTCCACTTT. It is translated as CASSLVGEGDNSPLHF.

Worth noting for this clone: This sample also contains other DNA sequences that code for the same CDR3. J is TRBJ1-2 and V is TRBV5-1; 8 bases agree with TRBD1. CDR3 length: 13 residues. Trimming at V came to 4 bases and at J to 8 bases, leaving 7 bases not matched to a gene. Germline assignment: CDR1 SGHRS and CDR2 YFSETQ. The CDR3 protein is CASSPGQGEGYTF. The CDR3, as DNA: TGCGCCAGCAGCCCTGGACAGGGTGAGGGCTACACCTTC. The variable domain in full, with the rest retrieved from reference TRBV5-1 and TRBJ1-2, is KAGVTQTPRYLIKTRGQQVTLSCSPISGHRSVSWYQQTPGQGLQFLFEYFSETQRNKGNFPGRFSGRQFSNSRSEMNVSTLELGDSALYLCASSPGQGEGYTFGSGTRLTVV.